One and the same sample provided the 4 T cell receptor beta chains below, sequenced in a study of cytomegalovirus exposure and HLA in healthy donors. TCRdb's copy holds only in-frame clones and misses some; the assay was immunoSEQ multiplex PCR. The sample has 150,000 to 200,000 clones, 95% to 97% seen once. The sample was PBMCs. Receptor source: a woman under 30 in good health and CMV-seronegative.

This chain connects TRBV7-2 to TRBJ2-7; D perhaps matches TRBD1 (6 bases). CDR3 size: 15 residues. Germline CDR1 is SGHTA and CDR2 is FQGNSA. V dropped 5 bases and J dropped 0 bases, with 14 bases sitting between them. As DNA, the CDR3 is TGTGCCAGCAGCCCTGACAGGACCTTCTCCTACGAGCAGTACTTC. Protein sequence: CASSPDRTFSYEQYF.

This clone was detected only a few times. V and J are TRBV19 and TRBJ1-2, with D unclear. This CDR3 has 11 amino acids. V was clipped by 1 base and J by 11 bases, with 8 bases between them. Germline assignment: CDR1 LNHDA and CDR2 SQIVND (reference sequence). The CDR3: CASSIVGSYTF. The CDR3 bases are TGTGCCAGTAGTATAGTCGGGTCTTACACCTTC.

The chain combines TRBV5-1 with TRBJ1-1; D is possibly TRBD1 (6 bases). With 5 bases removed from V and 2 bases from J, the gap between germline ends came to 7 bases. The germline CDR1 and CDR2 sequences are SGHRS and YFSETQ. This CDR3 spans 12 amino acids. The chain's CDR3 is CASRQGNTEAFF. The CDR3 nucleotides read TGCGCCAGCAGACAGGGAAACACTGAAGCTTTCTTT. The full variable domain, with the rest looked up from reference TRBV5-1 and TRBJ1-1, is KAGVTQTPRYLIKTRGQQVTLSCSPISGHRSVSWYQQTPGQGLQFLFEYFSETQRNKGNFPGRFSGRQFSNSRSEMNVSTLELGDSALYLCASRQGNTEAFFGQGTRLTVV.

The rearrangement links TRBV7-3 to TRBJ2-1; possible D gene TRBD1, 6 bases. CDR3 length: 16 amino acids. Between the trimmed V and J ends, which lost 4 bases and 0 bases, there was a span of 13 bases. Germline CDR1 and CDR2: SGHTA and FQGTGA. CDR3 in amino acids: CASSSLDSSSYNEQFF. The DNA of the CDR3 is TGTGCCAGCAGCTCCTTGGACAGCAGCTCCTACAATGAGCAGTTCTTC.